This T cell receptor beta chain was found in a study of shared clonotypes between healthy human individuals. Each subset's genomic DNA was split evenly across several immunoSEQ plates. The input for sorted-subset replicate PCRs was approximately 190 ng DNA, about 30,000 T cell genomes. The protocol was immunoSEQ multiplex PCR, while the TCRdb copy is restricted to in-frame clones and leaves out a portion. The repertoire includes a few hundred thousand clones, over 50% of them detected once, and approximately 12% sits in the top ten. On this clone itself: The same CDR3 can be traced to other DNA sequences in this sample.

The authors divided CD4+ cells into CD45RA+ naive and CD45RA-negative memory subsets. The sample consisted of memory CD4+ T cells sorted from blood. As to subset: CD45RA-negative fraction. This receptor was identified in a man younger than 40 in good health.

Here the CDR3 reads CSARGRDEQYF. CDR3 coding DNA: TGCAGTGCTAGGGGGAGGGACGAGCAGTACTTC. The V gene is TRBV20-1, the J gene TRBJ2-7, with 7 nucleotides matching TRBD2. Germline V CDR1 and CDR2: DFQATT, SNEGSKA (reference sequence). The trim removed 3 bases at V and 5 bases at J, leaving 1 base unmatched. This CDR3 contains 11 residues.